One and the same sample provided the 7 T cell receptor beta chains below, sequenced in a study of T-cell memory formation after mild COVID-19. TCRdb re-analysed the 5' RACE reads in MiXCR, keeping a single row per CDR3 protein. The repertoire includes a few hundred thousand distinct CDR3 sequences, less than 25% of them detected once, and under 8.5% sits in the top ten. What was sequenced was PBMCs or a T cell subset sorted from them (not recorded which). The receptors shown here come from an adult woman who had mild COVID-19 (a few samples of this study predate the infection). Cell type and time point are not known.

This chain connects TRBV18 to TRBJ2-1; 14 nucleotides agree with TRBD2. V was clipped by 3 bases and J by 6 bases; unmatched bases: 10. The CDR3 is 18 residues long. The germline V gene encodes CDR1 KGHSH and CDR2 LQKENI. CDR3 in amino acids: CASSPPGLAGVGSNEQFF. In DNA form, the CDR3 reads TGTGCCAGCTCACCCCCGGGACTAGCGGGAGTTGGGAGCAATGAGCAGTTCTTC.

The chain combines TRBV7-2 with TRBJ2-1; no clear D. V lost 4 bases and J 8 bases, leaving 18 bases between the germline ends. Per the germline V gene, CDR1 is SGHTA and CDR2 is FQGNSA. This CDR3 has 15 residues. The DNA of the CDR3 is TGTGCCAGCAGCTCCTCGGACCATTTTAGTTATGAGCAGTTCTTC. Residues: CASSSSDHFSYEQFF.

This clonotype was detected a few times. This sequence joins TRBV7-9 and TRBJ1-3; no definite D call. V was pared by 2 bases and J by 0 bases, with 2 bases between. This CDR3 has 13 residues. In germline, CDR1 is SEHNR, CDR2 FQNEAQ (reference sequence). CDR3 in DNA: TGTGCCAGCAGCTTACGCTCTGGAAACACCATATATTTT. Translating it yields CASSLRSGNTIYF.

This chain joins TRBV4-1 and TRBJ2-6; no clear D gene. V was pared by 4 bases and J by 4 bases, with 14 bases between. The CDR3 contains 16 residues. Germline V gene sequence: CDR1 MGHRA, CDR2 YSYEKL. CDR3 sequence (DNA): TGCGCCAGCAGCCTCGTAGTCTATTCCGGGGCCAACGTCCTGACTTTC. Its translation is CASSLVVYSGANVLTF.

This chain joins TRBV4-1 and TRBJ2-7; TRBD1 might be the D (5 bases). Germline V gene data show CDR1 as MGHRA and CDR2 as YSYEKL. V lost 2 bases and J lost 5, with 16 bases in between. This CDR3 is 15 amino acids long. CDR3 in amino acids: CASSQLTGLRDEQYF. The DNA for the CDR3 is TGCGCCAGCAGCCAACTTACAGGCTTACGGGACGAGCAGTACTTC.

This clonotype was counted many times. This rearrangement joins TRBV7-9 to TRBJ2-7, with D maybe TRBD1 (5 bases). The V and J ends lost 5 bases and 7 bases respectively, with 18 bases between them. The CDR3 loop spans 14 amino acids. CDR1 and CDR2 (germline): SEHNR, FQNEAQ (reference sequence). The CDR3 DNA sequence: TGTGCCAGCAGCGCTTCTGGGGCGACAGAAGAGCAGTACTTC. Translated: CASSASGATEEQYF.

There are a few counts of this clonotype. The V call is TRBV12-5, the J call TRBJ1-4, with D unresolved. The germline gives CDR1 LGHNT, CDR2 FRNRAP. Trimming removed 0 bases from V and 7 bases from J, with 18 bases in between. The CDR3 runs 17 residues. CDR3 amino acids: CASGLVPSGGSGEKLFF. In DNA, the CDR3 is TGTGCTAGTGGTTTGGTACCGTCTGGAGGGTCTGGTGAAAAACTGTTTTTT.